This TCR beta chain was identified in a study of blood T cell repertoires in COVID-19. Study context: The United States, Italy and Spain provided the acute and convalescent COVID-19 samples.

Authors' data handling: The authors estimated nucleated cell counts from reference gene primer amplification. Method: immunoSEQ multiplex PCR; TCRdb's copy keeps in-frame clones and lacks some. For V, J and clone size, that table is used; D and trimming come from the DNA. The sample contains hundreds of thousands of clones, around 84% of which appear only once. J gave up 9 bases and V 4 bases, and 14 bases lay outside the gene matches. The CDR3 totals 15 residues. Germline-derived CDR1 and CDR2 are MGHRA and YSYEKL. The sequenced material came from peripheral blood. The chain is built from TRBV4-1 and TRBJ1-1; 7 bases are a match to TRBD1. The receptor's source is a human donor in a cohort sampled during active COVID-19. The DNA for the CDR3 is TGCGCCAGCAGCCCAAGCCACAGGGGAATGGCGAAAGCTTTCTTT. Its protein product is CASSPSHRGMAKAFF.